The 3 T cell receptor beta chains below were found in one sample sequenced in a study of blood T cell repertoires in COVID-19. Method: immunoSEQ multiplex PCR; TCRdb's copy keeps in-frame clones and lacks some. The data hold fewer than 200,000 clones, with approximately 85% observed a single time. Sequencing was performed on peripheral blood. The receptor set was obtained from a man in his 60s who had recovered from COVID-19.

The CDR3 here is CASSEIYGEAFF. DNA of the CDR3: TGTGCCAGCAGTGAAATATACGGGGAAGCTTTCTTT. The chain links TRBV2 to TRBJ1-1; D is undetermined. V lost 2 bases, J lost 8 bases, and 9 bases lay in between. From germline, CDR1 is SNHLY and CDR2 FYNNEI. CDR3 length: 12 amino acids. Drawing the rest from reference TRBV2 and TRBJ1-1, the complete variable domain is EPEVTQTPSHQVTQMGQEVILRCVPISNHLYFYWYRQILGQKVEFLVSFYNNEISEKSEIFDDQFSVERPDGSNFTLKIRSTKLEDSAMYFCASSEIYGEAFFGQGTRLTVV.

The genes are TRBV28 and TRBJ1-2; a possible D gene is TRBD1 (5 bases). The CDR3 contains 16 residues. Germline V gene sequence: CDR1 MDHEN, CDR2 SYDVKM. Trimming cost V 2 bases and J 7 bases, with 20 bases left between them. The CDR3 region is CASSLSTGLSLTGYTF. The CDR3 DNA follows: TGTGCCAGCAGTTTAAGCACAGGTCTCTCCCTGACTGGCTACACCTTC.

The genes are TRBV3-1 (or the pseudogene TRBV3-2) and TRBJ2-5, with D unresolved. The CDR3 has 12 residues. Trimming shortened V by 1 base and J by 3 bases, and 3 bases separated the two germline ends. Germline loops: CDR1 LGHDT, CDR2 YNNKEL (reference sequence). CDR3 coding DNA: TGTGCCAGCAGCCAAGCGGAAGAGACCCAGTACTTC. Residues: CASSQAEETQYF.